This TCR beta chain was sequenced in a study of blood T cell repertoires in COVID-19. For the study at large: T cells, B-cell-depleted T cells, or PBMCs provided the cDNA or gDNA that served as material.

In the original analysis: It was from reference gene primer amplification that nucleated cell counts were estimated. This table comes from immunoSEQ multiplex PCR, and its TCRdb copy is limited to in-frame clones, with some not included. Clone size and the V and J calls come from that table; the DNA yielded D and trimming. The sample includes about 220,000 clones, 82% of them seen just once. This study enrolled people aged roughly 18 to 89 from 24 US geographic areas. Assignment of participants to cohorts was predicated upon participant-reported clinical history. This TCR came from a woman aged 60-75 years who had recovered from COVID-19. Material: PBMCs or T cells enriched from blood (not recorded which).

The CDR3 is CASSQDSGAILSGNTIYF. The CDR3 nucleotides read TGTGCCAGCAGCCAAGACTCAGGGGCCATCCTCTCTGGAAACACCATATATTTT. The chain links TRBV3-1 (or the pseudogene TRBV3-2) to TRBJ1-3; a weak D match, TRBD1 (6 bases). Trimming cost V 0 bases and J 0 bases, with 15 bases left between them. Germline assignment: CDR1 LGHDT and CDR2 YNNKEL (reference sequence). CDR3 length: 18 amino acids.